This T cell receptor beta chain was retrieved from a study of human T cells and chemical hapten exposure. Overall study: The patients were mostly female; they had alopecia areata, totalis or universalis.

This clonotype was picked up many times. As yet, its antigen is unknown. The CDR3 runs 15 residues. V was shortened by 3 bases and J by 0 bases, with 7 bases between the two germline ends. Germline CDR1 SGHRS, CDR2 YFSETQ. MiXCR, run by TCRdb on the RACE reads, gives a single entry per CDR3 protein. The sample lists tens of thousands of distinct CDR3 sequences; 9.5% to 15% were seen once. Notes on the study in general: Sensitizing with DPC caused no change in TCRs above 1 in 1000 frequency.

Time point here: pre-sensitization, week 0. The treatment here: therapeutic diphenylcyclopropenone sensitization with weekly scalp DPC. This clonotype was sampled from a woman in her 30s with alopecia areata. Some clones in this sample may be carry-over from other donors' samples. V and J are TRBV5-1 and TRBJ2-6; no firm D call. Sequencing was performed on whole blood, taken in connection with sensitization to the hapten diphenylcyclopropenone (DPC). For the CDR3, the DNA is TGCGCCAGCAGCTACGAGCTCTCTGGGGCCAACGTCCTGACTTTC. Residues: CASSYELSGANVLTF.